The 2 T cell receptor beta chains in this list originate from one sample, sequenced in a study of PD-1 blockade in classical Hodgkin lymphoma (dated by TCRdb to the early 2020s). The time point label here, explained by the study, means: newly diagnosed, previously untreated cHL patient sample. Magnetic negative selection with a Miltenyi CD8+ T cell isolation kit was used to purify CD8+ T cells from thawed PBMCs. The library was generated by the immunoSEQ multiplex PCR assay. TCRdb mirrors the immuneACCESS table, restricted to in-frame sequences. Some clones are absent from its copies; in checked studies, under half trace to an unresolved V gene, and the reason for the others is unknown. The sample table holds 13,000 to 15,000 clones, of which about 91% were seen once. 5.5% to 7.5% of the sample comes from the top ten. Sequencing input: CD8+ T cells from blood. All receptors come from a human donor with classical Hodgkin lymphoma.

This chain connects TRBV7-9 to TRBJ2-2; D not certain. Germline V gene data show CDR1 as SEHNR and CDR2 as FQNEAQ (reference sequence). The CDR3 sequence is 14 residues long. Trimming cost V 4 bases and J 7 bases, with 13 bases left between them. CDR3 DNA: TGTGCCAGCAGCTCTGTGATGGCTGGCGGGGAGCTGTTTTTT. Amino acid sequence: CASSSVMAGGELFF.

J is TRBJ2-1 and V is TRBV9; weak D call: TRBD2 (6 bases). The CDR3 sequence is 15 residues long. Germline V CDR1 and CDR2: SGDLS, YYNGEE. V lost 2 bases, J lost 4 bases, and 13 bases lay in between. This CDR3 is CASSVSGTGYNEQFF. The CDR3, as DNA: TGTGCCAGCAGCGTTTCCGGGACTGGATACAATGAGCAGTTCTTC.